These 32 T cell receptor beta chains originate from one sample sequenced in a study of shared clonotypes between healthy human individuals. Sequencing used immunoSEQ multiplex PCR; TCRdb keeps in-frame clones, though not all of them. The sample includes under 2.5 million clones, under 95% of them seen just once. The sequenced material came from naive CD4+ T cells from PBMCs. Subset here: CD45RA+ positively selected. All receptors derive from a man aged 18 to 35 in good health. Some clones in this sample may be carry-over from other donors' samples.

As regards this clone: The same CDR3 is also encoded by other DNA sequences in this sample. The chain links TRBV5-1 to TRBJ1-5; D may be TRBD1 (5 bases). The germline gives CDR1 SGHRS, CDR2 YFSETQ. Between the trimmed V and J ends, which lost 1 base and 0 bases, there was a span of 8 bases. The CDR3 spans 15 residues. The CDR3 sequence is CASSLQGNSNQPQHF. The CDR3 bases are TGCGCCAGCAGCTTGCAGGGTAATAGCAATCAGCCCCAGCATTTT.

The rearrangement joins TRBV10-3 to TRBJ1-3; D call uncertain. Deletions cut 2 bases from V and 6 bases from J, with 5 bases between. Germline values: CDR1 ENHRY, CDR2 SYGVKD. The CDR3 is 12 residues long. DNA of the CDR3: TGTGCCATCAGTGAGCCCGAAAACACCATATATTTT. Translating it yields CAISEPENTIYF.

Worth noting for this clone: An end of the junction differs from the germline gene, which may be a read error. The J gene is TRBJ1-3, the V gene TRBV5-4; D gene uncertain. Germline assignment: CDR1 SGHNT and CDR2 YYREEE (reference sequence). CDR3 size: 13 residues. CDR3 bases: TGTGCCAGCAGCTTGTTAGCTGGAAACACCGTATATTTT. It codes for CASSLLAGNTVYF.

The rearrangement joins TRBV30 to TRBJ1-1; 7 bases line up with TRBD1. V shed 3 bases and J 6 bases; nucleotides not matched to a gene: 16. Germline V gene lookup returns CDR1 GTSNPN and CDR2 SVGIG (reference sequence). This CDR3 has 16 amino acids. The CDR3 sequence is CAWSDQGVRGWAEAFF. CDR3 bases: TGTGCCTGGAGCGACCAGGGGGTCCGAGGATGGGCTGAAGCTTTCTTT. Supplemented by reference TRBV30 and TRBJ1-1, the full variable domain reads SQTIHQWPATLVQPVGSPLSLECTVEGTSNPNLYWYRQAAGRGLQLLFYSVGIGQISSEVPQNLSASRPQDRQFILSSKKLLLSDSGFYLCAWSDQGVRGWAEAFFGQGTRLTVV.

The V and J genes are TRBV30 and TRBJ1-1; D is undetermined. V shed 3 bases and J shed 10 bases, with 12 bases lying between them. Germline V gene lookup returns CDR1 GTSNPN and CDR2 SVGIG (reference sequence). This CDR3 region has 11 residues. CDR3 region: CAWRISGGAFF. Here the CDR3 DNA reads TGTGCCTGGAGAATTTCCGGCGGAGCTTTCTTT.

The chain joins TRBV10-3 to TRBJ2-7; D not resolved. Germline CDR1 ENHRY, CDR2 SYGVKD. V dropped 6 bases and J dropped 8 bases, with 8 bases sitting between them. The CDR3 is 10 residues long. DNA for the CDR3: TGTGCCATCAGGGACGTGCAGCAGTACTTC. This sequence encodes CAIRDVQQYF.

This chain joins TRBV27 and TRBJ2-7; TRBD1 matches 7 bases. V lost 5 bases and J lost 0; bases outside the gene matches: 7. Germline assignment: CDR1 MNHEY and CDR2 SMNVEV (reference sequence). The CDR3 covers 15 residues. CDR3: CASSGRQGRSYEQYF. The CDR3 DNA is TGTGCCAGCAGTGGGCGACAGGGCCGCTCCTACGAGCAGTACTTC.

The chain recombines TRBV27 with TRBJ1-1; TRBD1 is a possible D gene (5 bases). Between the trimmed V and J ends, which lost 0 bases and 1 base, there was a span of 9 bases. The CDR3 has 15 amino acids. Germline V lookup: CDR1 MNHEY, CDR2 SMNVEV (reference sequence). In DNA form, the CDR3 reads TGTGCCAGCAGTTTATCTGGGGGGGGGAACACTGAAGCTTTCTTT. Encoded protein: CASSLSGGGNTEAFF.

CDR3 sequence (DNA): TGCAGCGTGGGCCCGGCTCGACTAGCCTACAATGAGCAGTTCTTC. This encodes CSVGPARLAYNEQFF. V and J are TRBV29-1 and TRBJ2-1, with a weak D call TRBD2 (6 bases). This CDR3 is built from 15 residues. Deletions cut 6 bases from V and 2 bases from J, with 17 bases between. Germline CDR1 is SQVTM and CDR2 is ANQGSEA.

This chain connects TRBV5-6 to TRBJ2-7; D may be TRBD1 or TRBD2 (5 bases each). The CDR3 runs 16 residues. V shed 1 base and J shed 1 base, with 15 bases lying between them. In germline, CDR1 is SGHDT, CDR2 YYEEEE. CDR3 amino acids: CASSLRQIWGSYEQYF. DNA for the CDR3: TGTGCCAGCAGCTTGCGACAGATATGGGGGTCCTACGAGCAGTACTTC.

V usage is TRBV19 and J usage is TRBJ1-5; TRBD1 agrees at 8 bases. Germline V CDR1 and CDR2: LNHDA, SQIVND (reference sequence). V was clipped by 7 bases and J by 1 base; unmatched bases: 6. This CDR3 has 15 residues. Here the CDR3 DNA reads TGTGCCAGTACCCTCGGACAGGGAAGCAATCAGCCCCAGCATTTT. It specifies CASTLGQGSNQPQHF.

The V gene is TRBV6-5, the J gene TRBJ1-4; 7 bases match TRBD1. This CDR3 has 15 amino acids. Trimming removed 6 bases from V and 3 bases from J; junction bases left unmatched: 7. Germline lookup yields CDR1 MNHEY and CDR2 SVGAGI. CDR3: CASRTTGAANEKLFF. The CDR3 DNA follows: TGTGCCAGCAGAACTACAGGGGCGGCTAATGAAAAACTGTTTTTT.

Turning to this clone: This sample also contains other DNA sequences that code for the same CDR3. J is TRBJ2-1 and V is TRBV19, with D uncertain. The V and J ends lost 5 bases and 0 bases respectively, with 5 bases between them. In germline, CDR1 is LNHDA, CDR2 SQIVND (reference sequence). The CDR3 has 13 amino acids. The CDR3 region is CASSRSSYNEQFF. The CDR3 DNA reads TGTGCCAGTAGTCGGAGCTCCTACAATGAGCAGTTCTTC.

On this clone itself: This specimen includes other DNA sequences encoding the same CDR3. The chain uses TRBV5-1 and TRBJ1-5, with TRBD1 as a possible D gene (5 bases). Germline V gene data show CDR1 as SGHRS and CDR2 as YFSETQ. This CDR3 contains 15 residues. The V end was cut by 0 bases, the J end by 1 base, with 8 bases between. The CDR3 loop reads CASSLGGGSNQPQHF. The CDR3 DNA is TGCGCCAGCAGCTTGGGTGGGGGGAGCAATCAGCCCCAGCATTTT. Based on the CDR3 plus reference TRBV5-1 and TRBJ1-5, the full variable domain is KAGVTQTPRYLIKTRGQQVTLSCSPISGHRSVSWYQQTPGQGLQFLFEYFSETQRNKGNFPGRFSGRQFSNSRSEMNVSTLELGDSALYLCASSLGGGSNQPQHFGDGTRLSIL.

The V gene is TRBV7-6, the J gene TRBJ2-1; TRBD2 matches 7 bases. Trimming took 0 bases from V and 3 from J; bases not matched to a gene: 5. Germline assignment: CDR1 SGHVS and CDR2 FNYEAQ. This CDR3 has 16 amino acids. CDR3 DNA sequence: TGTGCCAGCAGCTTAGCGTTGACTAGCAGCTACAATGAGCAGTTCTTC. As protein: CASSLALTSSYNEQFF.

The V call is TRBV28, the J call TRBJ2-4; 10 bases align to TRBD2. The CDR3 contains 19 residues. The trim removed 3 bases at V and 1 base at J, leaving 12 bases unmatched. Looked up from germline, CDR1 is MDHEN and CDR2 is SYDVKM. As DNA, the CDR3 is TGTGCCAGCAGTTTCAAACTAGCGGGGTTGAGTGAGGCCAAAAACATTCAGTACTTC. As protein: CASSFKLAGLSEAKNIQYF.

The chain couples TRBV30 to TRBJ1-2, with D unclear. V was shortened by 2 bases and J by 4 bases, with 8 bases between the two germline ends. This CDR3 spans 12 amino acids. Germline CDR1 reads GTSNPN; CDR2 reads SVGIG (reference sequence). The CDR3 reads CAWSSEAYGYTF. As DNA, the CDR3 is TGTGCCTGGAGTTCCGAAGCCTATGGCTACACCTTC.

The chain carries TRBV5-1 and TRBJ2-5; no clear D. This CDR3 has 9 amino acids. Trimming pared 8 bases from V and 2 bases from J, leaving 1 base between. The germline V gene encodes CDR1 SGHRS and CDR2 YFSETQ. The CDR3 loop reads CASQETQYF. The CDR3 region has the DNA TGCGCCAGTCAAGAGACCCAGTACTTC.

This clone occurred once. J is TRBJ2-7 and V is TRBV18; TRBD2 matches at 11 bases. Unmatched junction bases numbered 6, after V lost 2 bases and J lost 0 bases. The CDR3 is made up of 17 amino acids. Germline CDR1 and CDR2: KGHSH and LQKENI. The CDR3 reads CASSPGGLAASSYEQYF. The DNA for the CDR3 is TGTGCCAGCTCACCAGGGGGACTAGCGGCCAGCTCCTACGAGCAGTACTTC.

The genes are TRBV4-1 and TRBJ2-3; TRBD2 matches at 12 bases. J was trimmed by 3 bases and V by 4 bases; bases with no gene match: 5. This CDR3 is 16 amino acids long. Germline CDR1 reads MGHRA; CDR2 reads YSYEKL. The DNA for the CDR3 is TGCGCCAGCAGCCGACTAGCGGGAGCCTCGACAGATACGCAGTATTTT. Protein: CASSRLAGASTDTQYF.

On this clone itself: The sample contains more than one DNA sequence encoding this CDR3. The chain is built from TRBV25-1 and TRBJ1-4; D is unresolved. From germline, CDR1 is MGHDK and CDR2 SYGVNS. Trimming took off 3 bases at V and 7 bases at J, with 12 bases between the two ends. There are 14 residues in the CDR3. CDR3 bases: TGTGCCAGCAGTGATCGCGGGCTCTTTGAAAAACTGTTTTTT. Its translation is CASSDRGLFEKLFF.

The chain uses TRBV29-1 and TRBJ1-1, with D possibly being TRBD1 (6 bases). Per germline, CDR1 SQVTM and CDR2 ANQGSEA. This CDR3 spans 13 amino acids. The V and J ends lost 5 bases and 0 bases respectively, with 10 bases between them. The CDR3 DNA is TGCAGCGTTCAGGGGAGACTGAACACTGAAGCTTTCTTT. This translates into CSVQGRLNTEAFF.

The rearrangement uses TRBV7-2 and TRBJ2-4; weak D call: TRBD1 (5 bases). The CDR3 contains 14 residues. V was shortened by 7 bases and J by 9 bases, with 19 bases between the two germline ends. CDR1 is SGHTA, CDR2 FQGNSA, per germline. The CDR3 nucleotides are TGTGCCAGCACCTCGAATCCCGGGCAGGGCATTCAGTACTTC. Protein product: CASTSNPGQGIQYF.

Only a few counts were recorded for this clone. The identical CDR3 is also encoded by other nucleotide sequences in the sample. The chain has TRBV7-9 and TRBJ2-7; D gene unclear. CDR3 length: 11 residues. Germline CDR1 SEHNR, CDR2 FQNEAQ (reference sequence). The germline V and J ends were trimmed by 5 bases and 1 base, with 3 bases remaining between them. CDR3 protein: CASSLSYEQYF. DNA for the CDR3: TGTGCCAGCAGCCTTTCCTACGAGCAGTACTTC.

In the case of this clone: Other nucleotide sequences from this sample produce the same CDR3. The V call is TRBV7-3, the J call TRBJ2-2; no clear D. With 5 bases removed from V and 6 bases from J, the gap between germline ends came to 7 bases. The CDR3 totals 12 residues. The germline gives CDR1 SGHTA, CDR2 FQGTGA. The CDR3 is CASSRRAGELFF. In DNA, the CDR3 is TGTGCCAGCAGCCGAAGGGCCGGGGAGCTGTTTTTT.

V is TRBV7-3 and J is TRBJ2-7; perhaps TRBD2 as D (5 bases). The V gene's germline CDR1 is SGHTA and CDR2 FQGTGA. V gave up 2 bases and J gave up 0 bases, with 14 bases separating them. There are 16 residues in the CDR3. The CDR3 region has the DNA TGTGCCAGCAGCTTAGAGCCCACGGGGTTCTCCTACGAGCAGTACTTC. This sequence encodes CASSLEPTGFSYEQYF. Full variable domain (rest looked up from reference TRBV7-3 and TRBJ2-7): GAGVSQTPSNKVTEKGKYVELRCDPISGHTALYWYRQSLGQGPEFLIYFQGTGAADDSGLPNDRFFAVRPEGSVSTLKIQRTERGDSAVYLCASSLEPTGFSYEQYFGPGTRLTVT.

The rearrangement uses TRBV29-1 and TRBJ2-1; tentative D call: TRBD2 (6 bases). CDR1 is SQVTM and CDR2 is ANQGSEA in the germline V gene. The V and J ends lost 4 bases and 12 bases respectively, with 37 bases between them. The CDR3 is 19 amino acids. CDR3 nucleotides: TGCAGCGTTGTGGACTATGGCAACCTCCCTTCCCGGTACACCAGCTCGCAGTTCTTC. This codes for CSVVDYGNLPSRYTSSQFF.

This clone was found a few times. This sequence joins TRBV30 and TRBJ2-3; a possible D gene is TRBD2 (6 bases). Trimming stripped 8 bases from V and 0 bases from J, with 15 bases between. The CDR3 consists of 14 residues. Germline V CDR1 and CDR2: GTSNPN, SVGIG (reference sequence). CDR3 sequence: CAANQAGSTDTQYF. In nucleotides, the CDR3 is TGTGCCGCCAACCAGGCGGGGAGCACAGATACGCAGTATTTT. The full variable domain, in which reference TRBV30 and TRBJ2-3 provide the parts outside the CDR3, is SQTIHQWPATLVQPVGSPLSLECTVEGTSNPNLYWYRQAAGRGLQLLFYSVGIGQISSEVPQNLSASRPQDRQFILSSKKLLLSDSGFYLCAANQAGSTDTQYFGPGTRLTVL.

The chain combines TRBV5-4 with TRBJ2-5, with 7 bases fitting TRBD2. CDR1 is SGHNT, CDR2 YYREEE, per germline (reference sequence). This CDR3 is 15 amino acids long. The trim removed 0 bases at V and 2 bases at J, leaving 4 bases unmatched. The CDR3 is CASSLGLAEQETQYF. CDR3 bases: TGTGCCAGCAGCTTGGGGCTAGCGGAACAAGAGACCCAGTACTTC.

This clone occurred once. The CDR3 region is CASSLSPTARRNTIYF. The CDR3 DNA follows: TGTGCCAGCAGTTTATCCCCAACCGCCCGGCGAAACACCATATATTTT. This rearrangement joins TRBV28 to TRBJ1-3; D not resolved. The ends were cut back, 1 base at V and 5 bases at J, with 15 bases in the middle. Germline loops: CDR1 MDHEN, CDR2 SYDVKM. This CDR3 has 16 amino acids.

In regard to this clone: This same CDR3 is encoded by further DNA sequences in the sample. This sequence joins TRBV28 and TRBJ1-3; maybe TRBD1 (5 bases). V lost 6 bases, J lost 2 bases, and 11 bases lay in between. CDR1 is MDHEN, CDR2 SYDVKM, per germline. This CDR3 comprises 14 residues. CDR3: CASSPGGAGNTIYF. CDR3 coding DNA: TGTGCCAGCAGCCCCGGGGGGGCTGGAAACACCATATATTTT. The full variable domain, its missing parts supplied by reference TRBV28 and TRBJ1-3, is DVKVTQSSRYLVKRTGEKVFLECVQDMDHENMFWYRQDPGLGLRLIYFSYDVKMKEKGDIPEGYSVSREKKERFSLILESASTNQTSMYLCASSPGGAGNTIYFGEGSWLTVV.

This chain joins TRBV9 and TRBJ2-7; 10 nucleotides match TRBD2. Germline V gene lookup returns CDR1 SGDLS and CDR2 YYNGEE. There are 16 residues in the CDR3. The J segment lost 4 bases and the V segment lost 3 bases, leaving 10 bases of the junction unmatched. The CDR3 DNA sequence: TGTGCCAGCAGCGGGACCTCTAGCGGGAGTTTGTACGAGCAGTACTTC. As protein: CASSGTSSGSLYEQYF.